This entry is about one TCR beta chain. The target antigen is unknown. This sequence may be a read error, since a much larger clone differs from it by one base. TCR beta CDR3 amplification used RNA transcripts. The first round was an RT-PCR with HTBI primers, and the second round was a multiplex PCR. TCRdb fed the multiplex PCR reads into MiXCR, producing one record per CDR3 protein. The repertoire holds more than 550,000 distinct CDR3 sequences, with about 38% as singletons. The PBMCs were taken from less than 11 ml of fresh peripheral blood. This record belongs to a study of Graves' ophthalmopathy and Graves' hyperthyroidism. General study results and limits: Most clonotypes expanded in thyroid above 0.001 frequency were present in blood too.

Germline-derived CDR1 and CDR2 are LNHNV and YYDKDF (reference sequence). The CDR3 has 16 residues. The rearrangement uses TRBV15 and TRBJ2-7, with 8 bases identical to TRBD1. The receptor was isolated from an adult man with Graves' ophthalmopathy. Sequences were obtained from peripheral blood. As DNA, the CDR3 is TGTGCCACCAGCAGAGATTTGATAGGACAGGGCTACGAGCAGTGCTTC. Protein product: CATSRDLIGQGYEQCF.